Given below is one T cell receptor beta chain in context. The data derive from a study of cytomegalovirus exposure and HLA in healthy donors. The length of the CDR3 is 15 residues. Trimming took 7 bases from V and 3 from J; bases not matched to a gene: 8. Germline CDR1 and CDR2: MNHEY and SVGAGI. The PCR contained 60 Vbeta and 13 Jbeta primers. In the authors' methods: It was a later analysis that counted around 85 million unique TCR beta chains, of which about 10 million were shared. Libraries were prepared by immunoSEQ multiplex PCR; TCRdb keeps only in-frame clonotypes and omits some of them. V, J and clone size are taken as reported in that table, and D and trimming were inferred from the DNA itself. The table includes roughly 180,000 clones, roughly 83% detected once.

The material sequenced was PBMCs. This TCR came from a boy aged 5-17 years in good health and CMV-seronegative. This chain connects TRBV6-5 to TRBJ1-1; 10 bases are a match to TRBD1. CDR3 loop: CASKSGQGSDTEAFF. CDR3 DNA sequence: TGTGCCAGCAAATCGGGACAGGGGTCGGACACTGAAGCTTTCTTT.